The present T cell receptor beta chain was sequenced within a study of T-cell memory formation after mild COVID-19. Study results and caveats: Contracting clones localized mainly to CM and EM when CD4+ and mainly to EMRA when CD8+.

TCR alpha and TCR beta cDNA libraries with sample barcodes and UMIs came from 5'RACE using constant-segment primers. TCRdb re-derived calls from the 5' RACE reads in MiXCR, one entry per CDR3 protein. The sample carries around 310,000 distinct CDR3 sequences, about 20% recorded once. As to this clonotype: Its cognate antigen is unknown.

Specimen: PBMCs or a T cell subset sorted from them (not recorded which). The TCR sequence derives from a man younger than 35 who had mild COVID-19 (a few samples of this study predate the infection). Cell type and time point are not known.

This chain's CDR3 is CASGVANGYTF. The DNA for the CDR3 is TGTGCCAGTGGGGTGGCGAATGGCTACACCTTC. The chain carries TRBV7-2 and TRBJ1-2; no reliable D call. The V gene lost 9 bases and the J gene lost 6 bases, with 11 bases spanning the gap. Germline CDR1 is SGHTA and CDR2 is FQGNSA. The CDR3 is 11 amino acids.